Listed below are T cell receptor beta chains from one sample, sequenced in a study of identical twins. TCRdb ran MiXCR on the 5' RACE reads and lists one entry per CDR3 protein. The sample records nearly 650,000 distinct CDR3 sequences, under 8.5% being singletons. The same specimen was also included in a second study, on yellow fever vaccine responses in identical twins.

The sequenced material came from PBMCs. These receptors originate from a woman aged 18-35 years in good health. The conserved cysteine and the conserved F or W are not part of the CDR3 here. Size is omitted from some rows. Given values are once, few, many or a class for expanded clones.

size	J	V	CDR3
few	TRBJ1-5	TRBV20-1	SAKQAVGSNQPQH
few	TRBJ2-6	TRBV6-5	ASSYGRSGANVLT
many	TRBJ2-7	TRBV3-1	ASSQDSAGGVREQY
few	TRBJ2-5	TRBV29-1	SVDGVAEFLQETQY
many	TRBJ1-4	TRBV12-3/TRBV12-4	ASSWTGGGEKLF
-	TRBJ1-1	TRBV5-4	ASSLDVTPRAH
-	TRBJ2-4	TRBV25-1	ASSEPGGAKNIQY
many	TRBJ1-1	TRBV12-3/TRBV12-4	ASSLVRGTEAF
-	TRBJ2-1	TRBV7-9	ASSPDPGLAAHEQF
few	TRBJ1-2	TRBV20-1	SARKGTESYGYT
few	TRBJ1-5	TRBV7-6	ASSLEKGSQPQH
-	TRBJ2-1	TRBV13	ASIDSGRGINEQF
many	TRBJ1-1	TRBV29-1	SATGTALGEAF
many	TRBJ1-1	TRBV12-3/TRBV12-4	ASSLSSEAF
few	TRBJ2-5	TRBV2	ASRTPGARETQY
-	TRBJ1-5	TRBV27	ASSLWSGQPQH
-	TRBJ2-7	TRBV28	ASSLGGVGQGDEQY
many	TRBJ2-5	TRBV12-3/TRBV12-4	ASSLRSASEGQETQY
-	TRBJ1-1	TRBV10-3	AIAQNTEAF
-	TRBJ2-2	TRBV7-3	ASSPPSAGTGELF
many	TRBJ2-6	TRBV5-1	ASSLLLGSGANVLT
-	TRBJ2-5	TRBV7-2	ASSLVSQGIQETQY
many	TRBJ1-1	TRBV10-3	AINPRGMYTEAF
few	TRBJ2-3	TRBV20-1	SARDRRGPTDTQY
many	TRBJ2-1	TRBV5-1	ASSVGYSYNEQF
few	TRBJ2-1	TRBV29-1	SVESPFYNEQF
many	TRBJ2-1	TRBV5-1	ASSLEAGGRNEQF
-	TRBJ2-7	TRBV3-1	ASSQVVAGSSYEQY
-	TRBJ2-2	TRBV6-5	ASSYLAGQGTGELF
-	TRBJ2-2	TRBV2	ASSAQGLGELF
many	TRBJ2-2	TRBV12-3/TRBV12-4	ASSSGHQRMGTGELF
-	TRBJ2-1	TRBV29-1	SVEIAGGTYNEQF
few	TRBJ1-1	TRBV9	ASSASLPEAF
-	TRBJ2-3	TRBV24-1	ATSDFSATDTQY
-	TRBJ2-5	TRBV10-1	ASSDVTKETQY
-	TRBJ2-7	TRBV24-1	ATSDFRSYEQY
-	TRBJ2-7	TRBV12-3/TRBV12-4	ASRDDGLADSYEQY
few	TRBJ2-5	TRBV24-1	ATSDFPLGRGQETQY
-	TRBJ1-2	TRBV12-3/TRBV12-4	ASGRGALSGGYT
many	TRBJ2-3	TRBV7-6	ASSHRGLAETDTQY
many	TRBJ2-3	TRBV12-3/TRBV12-4	ASSGDGTQY
few	TRBJ2-5	TRBV12-3/TRBV12-4	ASSLNELAPQETQY
many	TRBJ2-7	TRBV12-3/TRBV12-4	ASSPGIGEQY
few	TRBJ2-7	TRBV28	ASSLPGAGTYEQY
few	TRBJ1-1	TRBV20-1	RGRKKADTEAF
-	TRBJ2-5	TRBV25-1	ASSEWPGVKTQETQY
many	TRBJ2-1	TRBV9	ASSLRDPMLARTEQF
few	TRBJ2-5	TRBV29-1	SVNGGRKETQY
few	TRBJ2-5	TRBV9	ASSVVGTSGKETQY
many	TRBJ2-1	TRBV24-1	ATSDLSVDEQF
-	TRBJ1-4	TRBV19	ASSPNPGGLF
-	TRBJ2-7	TRBV5-1	ASSLDIRTSGDYEQY
many	TRBJ2-2	TRBV9	ASSPRDILSNTGELF
many	TRBJ2-1	TRBV5-1	ASSITGDLEQF
many	TRBJ1-1	TRBV12-3/TRBV12-4	ASSRGTEAF
-	TRBJ2-7	TRBV9	ASSVEAGVSYEQY
many	TRBJ2-1	TRBV10-3	AIKSGQTYNEQF
few	TRBJ1-3	TRBV12-3/TRBV12-4	ASSSRVPSGNTIY
-	TRBJ2-1	TRBV6-1	ASHQPGLVVEQF
few	TRBJ1-6	TRBV5-1	ASSSAGTGNSPLH